This paragraph covers one T cell receptor (beta chain) sequence. Its antigen is still unknown. No base quality values were provided; no much bigger clone lies one nucleotide off. The CDR3 regions of human TCRbeta chains were subjected to immunosequencing. The original methods were these. Repertoire TCRs were checked for matches against a reference library of SARS-CoV-2-specific TCRs that had been generated using the MIRA antigen-specificity platform. Breadth was defined as the fraction of unique TCRs that were SARS-CoV-2-associated. Depth was defined as the fraction of total T cells that were SARS-CoV-2-associated. Using the MIRA data, every spike-specific TCR was mapped to the spike region that the TCR reacted to and assigned to either a CD4 or a CD8 class. Log10-transformed breadth and depth values were compared by one-way ANOVA with Sidak's multiple comparisons tests. TCRdb limited this immuneACCESS table to in-frame rearrangements with V and J called. A share of clones is missing; checked studies link under half to unresolved V genes, and the rest is unexplained. V and J calls and clone size are given by that table; D and trimming were obtained from the DNA. Counted in this sample were around 140,000 clones; 85% to 95% of them appeared once. Jointly, the top ten make up 1.5% to 2% of the sample.

Per the publication, the time point label means: baseline before first vaccination. Vaccinee samples were obtained from the UK trials COV001 and COV002, which included a single-blind randomized controlled phase 2/3 trial of AZD1222 (ChAdOx1 nCoV-19) in healthy adults. Trial participant PBMC samples were collected at day 0 and day 28 after the second dose for TCRbeta chain sequencing. The germline V gene sets CDR1 to SGHTA and CDR2 to FQGNSA. The trim is 3 bases for V and 3 bases for J, with a gap of 0 bases between the germline ends. Including the terminal cysteine and phenylalanine, the CDR3 comprises 11 residues. The CDR3 DNA has 33 bases and is translated from base 1. The sample is drawn from a study of T cell responses to AZD1222 COVID-19 vaccine (TCRdb year 2021). For the wider study: AZD1222 recipients whose second dose came at about 4 weeks and those whose second dose came at about 12 weeks were combined into one group, since spike-specific TCR depth and breadth did not differ between the two schedules. A total of just over 230 trial participants underwent TCR sequencing, of whom 207 had received two doses of AZD1222 and about 25 had received two doses of the MenACWY control vaccine. Enrollment into the trials was organized by age into subgroups of 18-55, 56-69 and 70-plus years, and those subgroups contained about 150, 27 and 61 TCR-sequenced participants, respectively.

Overall results and qualifications from the work: The 56-69-year group was small, and its depth increase did not reach significance, likely because of low power. No day 14 peak-response samples were available, so repertoires were characterized only after the peak T cell response. Participants were mostly white British, with more females than males. The authors suggested clonal diversity may have been underestimated. Conclusions about previously exposed vaccinees are limited because only five or six AZD1222 recipients were SARS-CoV-2 seropositive at baseline. The vaccine-associated CD4 TCRs covered the entire spike protein, and the dominant responses fell in regions 160-218 and 743-854. A significant rise in spike-specific TCR breadth and depth was observed after two AZD1222 doses relative to day 0 and relative to MenACWY recipients. Epitopes outside the regions mutated in the B.1.351 and B.1.1.7 variants were reportedly recognized by nearly half of the unique spike-specific TCRs.

This receptor chain uses TRBV7-2 and TRBJ2-1; the D gene is not confidently resolved. The source material was peripheral blood, sampled on day 0 of AZD1222 vaccination. The TCR was taken from an adult in good health. In nucleotides, the sequence is TGTGCCAGCAGCTTCTACAATGAGCAGTTCTTC. It codes for CASSFYNEQFF.